This TCR beta chain stems from a study of a mutant IDH1 vaccine in newly diagnosed glioma. Looking at the study overall: Mean patient age was approximately 39 years; approximately 62% were male and approximately 38% female.

The CDR3 sequence is 15 residues long. CDR1 is SGHTS and CDR2 is YDEGEE in the germline V gene. The trim removed 4 bases at V and 1 base at J, leaving 4 bases unmatched. Data came from immunoSEQ multiplex PCR; TCRdb stores just in-frame clones and leaves some out. Of about 98,000 clones in the sample, 70% to 90% were seen once. Stated time point: baseline, week 1 (first vaccination visit). Treatment indicated: pre-vaccination baseline after standard-of-care therapy. Sequencing was performed on PBMCs, taken from a glioma patient treated with radiotherapy, temozolomide or both. The origin of this receptor is a woman in her forties or fifties with glioma. This chain connects TRBV5-8 to TRBJ2-1; TRBD1 agrees at 8 bases. The CDR3 loop reads CASSRTGSSYNEQFF. The CDR3 region has the DNA TGTGCCAGCAGCAGGACAGGGTCATCCTACAATGAGCAGTTCTTC.